This TCR beta chain came from a study of regulatory T cells in long-lasting Graves disease. Regarding the study as a whole: The study examined only peripheral blood, not thyroid tissue.

As for this clonotype: What it recognizes is unknown.

The TCR beta library used iRepertoire HTBI primers with Arm-PCR amplification of CDR3. TCRdb passed the multiplex PCR reads through MiXCR, listing each CDR3 protein once. Counted here are approximately 490,000 distinct CDR3 sequences, roughly 15% occurring once; the ten biggest clones make up 9.5% to 15%. Trimming at V came to 7 bases and at J to 5 bases, leaving 1 base not matched to a gene. CDR3 length: 11 amino acids. The germline V gene has CDR1 MNHEY and CDR2 SMNVEV (reference sequence). Time point denoted: newly diagnosed GD, antithyroid drugs for less than 3 months. Scientists built the TCR library using RNA that was extracted from PBMCs. The same data also contributed to another study, on T cells in Graves' hyperthyroidism and ophthalmopathy.

The TCR originated in a man aged 40-49 years with Graves disease. This chain links TRBV27 with TRBJ1-2, with TRBD1 matching 7 bases. Sequencing was performed on peripheral blood mononuclear cells (PBMCs), taken at new diagnosis, from a patient treated with antithyroid drugs. CDR3: CASTGGYGYTF. DNA of the CDR3: TGTGCCAGCACAGGGGGTTATGGCTACACCTTC.